The rows below give T cell receptor beta chains drawn from one sample of a study of blood T cell repertoires in COVID-19. The data were produced by immunoSEQ multiplex PCR, yet TCRdb's version contains in-frame clones alone and is incomplete. The table lists 150,000 to 200,000 clones, around 82% of them singletons. Sequences were obtained from PBMCs or T cells enriched from blood (not recorded which). These receptors all stem from a woman between 50 and 59 years old with acute COVID-19. Each CDR3 is given with its conserved first and last residue. D genes are given only for firm matches. Clone size appears in some rows only: once, few, many, or a class for an expanded clone.

D	size	V	J	CDR3	DNA
-	-	TRBV18	TRBJ1-6	CASSPDSYNSPLHF	TGTGCCAGCTCACCAGACAGTTATAATTCACCCCTCCACTTT
TRBD1	-	TRBV3-1/TRBV3-2	TRBJ2-2	CASSHGDSIFSTGELFF	TGTGCCAGCAGCCACGGGGACAGCATTTTTAGCACCGGGGAGCTGTTTTTT
TRBD1	-	TRBV6-5	TRBJ2-2	CASWPDRGRVGELFF	TGTGCCAGCTGGCCGGACAGGGGACGGGTCGGGGAGCTGTTTTTT
-	-	TRBV5-4	TRBJ1-2	CASSQRTAYGYTF	TGTGCCAGCAGCCAAAGGACAGCCTATGGCTACACCTTC
TRBD2	-	TRBV5-6	TRBJ2-3	CASSWGGNPFTDTQYF	TGTGCCAGCAGCTGGGGGGGGAACCCCTTCACAGATACGCAGTATTTT
-	-	TRBV9	TRBJ2-1	CASRARGMNEQFF	TGTGCCTCCCGGGCCCGGGGAATGAATGAGCAGTTCTTC
-	-	TRBV5-8	TRBJ2-1	CASSFVRLGGGNEQFF	TGTGCCAGCAGCTTTGTTAGGCTAGGGGGTGGCAATGAGCAGTTCTTC
TRBD1	-	TRBV23-1	TRBJ1-2	CASSQSVRTGGHTF	TGCGCCAGCAGTCAATCGGTGAGGACAGGGGGACACACCTTC
-	-	TRBV5-4	TRBJ1-2	CASSPREVGYGYTF	TGTGCCAGCAGCCCTAGGGAGGTAGGCTATGGCTACACCTTC
-	-	TRBV18	TRBJ2-6	CASSLGGAGANVLTF	TGTGCCAGCTCACTAGGGGGGGCTGGGGCCAACGTCCTGACTTTC
-	few	TRBV28	TRBJ2-2	CASRTQGINAGELFF	TGTGCCAGCAGAACCCAGGGGATTAACGCCGGGGAGCTGTTTTTT
TRBD1	-	TRBV7-3	TRBJ2-3	CASSSGGQGTDTQYF	TGTGCCAGCAGCTCCGGGGGACAGGGGACAGATACGCAGTATTTT
-	-	TRBV18	TRBJ1-6	CASSPQQGLNSPLHF	TGTGCCAGCTCACCTCAACAGGGTCTGAATTCACCCCTCCACTTT
-	-	TRBV4-3	TRBJ1-2	CASSSEGDGTFGYTF	TGCGCCAGCAGTTCTGAGGGGGACGGCACTTTTGGCTACACCTTC
-	few	TRBV27	TRBJ1-6	CAAGRDSPLHF	TGTGCCGCCGGGAGGGACTCACCCCTCCACTTT
-	-	TRBV5-4	TRBJ2-2	CASSLGQPGGELFF	TGTGCCAGCAGCTTGGGCCAACCGGGAGGGGAGCTGTTTTTT
TRBD2	-	TRBV28	TRBJ2-1	CASSLRSSGVSEQFF	TGTGCCAGCAGTTTAAGGTCTAGCGGGGTTAGTGAGCAGTTCTTC
TRBD1	-	TRBV24-1	TRBJ2-1	CATSDQGTVYEQFF	TGTGCCACCAGTGACCAGGGGACAGTTTATGAGCAGTTCTTC
-	-	TRBV4-1	TRBJ1-5	CASSQDPQNQPQHF	TGCGCCAGCAGCCAAGATCCCCAGAATCAGCCCCAGCATTTT
TRBD1	once	TRBV7-8	TRBJ1-6	CASSQSAGGPYNSPLHF	TGTGCCAGCAGCCAATCGGCAGGGGGCCCCTATAATTCACCCCTCCACTTT
TRBD1	-	TRBV4-1	TRBJ1-4	CASSQLMARVGQEGEKLFF	TGCGCCAGCAGCCAACTCATGGCCCGCGTAGGACAGGAGGGGGAAAAACTGTTTTTT
-	few	TRBV5-4	TRBJ1-2	CASSPGGSRGYGYTF	TGTGCCAGCAGCCCCGGGGGGAGCCGAGGGTATGGCTACACCTTC
TRBD1	once	TRBV11-2	TRBJ1-1	CASRRTGGTEAFF	TGTGCCAGCAGACGAACAGGGGGAACTGAAGCTTTCTTT
TRBD1	-	TRBV28	TRBJ1-1	CASRMGQPNTEAFF	TGTGCCAGCAGAATGGGACAGCCGAACACTGAAGCTTTCTTT
TRBD1	once	TRBV5-3	TRBJ2-3	CARNLLRTGFTDTQYF	TGTGCCAGAAATCTTCTTAGGACAGGGTTCACAGATACGCAGTATTTT
-	-	TRBV18	TRBJ2-5	CASSRAPEGETQYF	TGTGCCAGCTCGCGGGCCCCCGAAGGAGAGACCCAGTACTTC
TRBD1	-	TRBV7-2	TRBJ1-6	CASSLAGQLNSPLHF	TGTGCCAGCAGCTTAGCGGGACAGCTGAATTCACCCCTCCACTTT
-	-	TRBV29-1	TRBJ1-2	CSVFAANYGYTF	TGCAGCGTGTTTGCAGCTAACTATGGCTACACCTTC
TRBD2	-	TRBV30	TRBJ2-5	CAWTSGGARKETQYF	TGTGCCTGGACTAGCGGGGGGGCCCGAAAAGAGACCCAGTACTTC
-	-	TRBV3-1/TRBV3-2	TRBJ1-1	CASSLGRAGTEAFF	TGTGCCAGCAGCTTGGGCCGGGCGGGAACTGAAGCTTTCTTT
-	once	TRBV18	TRBJ1-1	CASSPRVANTEAFF	TGTGCCAGCTCACCCCGGGTCGCGAATACTGAAGCTTTCTTT
-	-	TRBV24-1	TRBJ2-3	CATSDWGRSSTDTQYF	TGTGCCACCAGTGATTGGGGCAGGTCTAGCACAGATACGCAGTATTTT
TRBD1	-	TRBV6-5	TRBJ1-6	CASSPPGQGYSPLHF	TGTGCCAGCAGTCCCCCGGGACAGGGATACTCACCCCTCCACTTT
TRBD1	once	TRBV7-8	TRBJ1-2	CASSLGPGGTYGYTF	TGTGCCAGCAGCTTAGGTCCAGGGGGCACCTATGGCTACACCTTC
-	-	TRBV9	TRBJ1-1	CASSEQGNTEAFF	TGTGCCAGCAGCGAACAGGGGAACACTGAAGCTTTCTTT
-	-	TRBV2	TRBJ1-5	CASAPQDRRNQPQHF	TGTGCCAGCGCCCCCCAGGACAGAAGGAATCAGCCCCAGCATTTT
TRBD2	-	TRBV19	TRBJ2-3	CASSTGLALDTQYF	TGTGCCAGTAGTACCGGACTAGCTCTAGATACGCAGTATTTT
-	-	TRBV3-1/TRBV3-2	TRBJ2-4	CASSQPRGDIQYF	TGTGCCAGCAGCCAACCCAGGGGGGACATTCAGTACTTC
-	many	TRBV24-1	TRBJ1-3	CATQGPSGNTIYF	TGTGCCACCCAGGGTCCCTCTGGAAACACCATATATTTT
-	-	TRBV6-5	TRBJ1-1	CASNGQTYTEAFF	TGTGCCAGCAATGGACAGACCTACACTGAAGCTTTCTTT
-	-	TRBV18	TRBJ1-1	CASSPPSGVGEAFF	TGTGCCAGCTCACCACCTTCCGGGGTGGGTGAAGCTTTCTTT
-	once	TRBV11-1	TRBJ2-6	CASSFGLPSGANVLTF	TGTGCCAGCAGCTTCGGTCTTCCCTCTGGGGCCAACGTCCTGACTTTC
-	once	TRBV7-8	TRBJ1-5	CASSYNSNQPQHF	TGTGCCAGCAGCTATAATAGCAATCAGCCCCAGCATTTT
-	-	TRBV6-5	TRBJ2-3	CASSLRSQITQYF	TGTGCCAGCAGCCTCCGGAGTCAGATTACGCAGTATTTT
-	few	TRBV9	TRBJ2-2	CASSVRTANTGELFF	TGTGCCAGCAGCGTACGGACAGCGAACACCGGGGAGCTGTTTTTT
TRBD2	-	TRBV19	TRBJ2-5	CASRTGTSGGLQETQYF	TGTGCCAGTAGAACCGGGACTAGCGGGGGCCTACAAGAGACCCAGTACTTC
-	-	TRBV12-3/TRBV12-4	TRBJ1-2	CASSPVRSGGYTF	TGTGCCAGCAGCCCCGTGCGCTCGGGTGGCTACACCTTC
TRBD2	-	TRBV6-4	TRBJ2-5	CASYDSGEGDGETQYF	TGTGCCAGCTACGATAGCGGGGAAGGGGACGGGGAGACCCAGTACTTC
TRBD1	-	TRBV7-2	TRBJ2-1	CASSSDTTGNEQFF	TGTGCCAGCAGTTCCGACACGACAGGGAATGAGCAGTTCTTC
-	-	TRBV7-2	TRBJ1-3	CASSLAPGYSGNTIYF	TGTGCCAGCAGCTTAGCGCCCGGTTACTCTGGAAACACCATATATTTT
TRBD1	-	TRBV27	TRBJ2-2	CASRTGTGDDGELFF	TGTGCCAGCAGGACCGGGACAGGGGATGACGGGGAGCTGTTTTTT
TRBD2	few	TRBV10-3	TRBJ2-3	CAISPTSGGNTDTQYF	TGTGCCATCAGCCCAACCAGCGGGGGGAACACAGATACGCAGTATTTT
TRBD1	-	TRBV9	TRBJ1-3	CASRTGTVGNTIYF	TGTGCCAGCAGGACAGGGACCGTCGGAAACACCATATATTTT
TRBD1	-	TRBV3-1/TRBV3-2	TRBJ1-2	CASSQETRRGPYYGYTF	TGTGCCAGCAGCCAAGAAACGAGAAGGGGGCCTTACTATGGCTACACCTTC
TRBD2	-	TRBV4-3	TRBJ2-2	CASSQASGGADTGELFF	TGCGCCAGCAGCCAAGCTAGCGGGGGGGCGGACACCGGGGAGCTGTTTTTT